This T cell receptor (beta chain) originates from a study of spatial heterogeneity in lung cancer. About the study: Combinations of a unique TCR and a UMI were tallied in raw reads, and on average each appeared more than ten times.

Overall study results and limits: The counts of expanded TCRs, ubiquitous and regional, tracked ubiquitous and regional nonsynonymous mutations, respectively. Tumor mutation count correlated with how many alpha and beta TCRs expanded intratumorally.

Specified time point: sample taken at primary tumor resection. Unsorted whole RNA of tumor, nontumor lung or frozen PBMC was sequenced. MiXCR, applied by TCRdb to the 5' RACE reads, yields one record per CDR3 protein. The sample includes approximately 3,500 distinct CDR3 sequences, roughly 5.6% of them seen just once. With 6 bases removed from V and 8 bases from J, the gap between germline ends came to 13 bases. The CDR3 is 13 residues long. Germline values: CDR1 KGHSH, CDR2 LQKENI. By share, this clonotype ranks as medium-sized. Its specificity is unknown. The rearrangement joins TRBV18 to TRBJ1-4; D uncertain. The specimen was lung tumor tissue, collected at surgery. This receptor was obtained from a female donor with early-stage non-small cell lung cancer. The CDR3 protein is CASSLVTGEKLFF. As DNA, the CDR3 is TGTGCCAGCTCGCTGGTGACGGGAGAAAAACTGTTTTTT. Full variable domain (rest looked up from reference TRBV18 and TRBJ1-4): NAGVMQNPRHLVRRRGQEARLRCSPMKGHSHVYWYRQLPEEGLKFMVYLQKENIIDESGMPKERFSAEFPKEGPSILRIQQVVRGDSAAYFCASSLVTGEKLFFGSGTQLSVL.